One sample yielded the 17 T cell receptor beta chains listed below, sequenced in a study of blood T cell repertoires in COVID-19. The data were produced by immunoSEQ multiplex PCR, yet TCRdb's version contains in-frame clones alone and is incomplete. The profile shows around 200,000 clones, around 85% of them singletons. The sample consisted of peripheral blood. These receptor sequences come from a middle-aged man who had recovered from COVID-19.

CDR3 coding DNA: TGCGCCAGCACGTGGACAGCGGGGGAGCAGTACTTC. This gives the protein CASTWTAGEQYF. This chain connects TRBV5-1 to TRBJ2-7; D may be TRBD2 (7 bases). CDR1 and CDR2 (germline): SGHRS, YFSETQ. The CDR3 has 12 amino acids. The germline V and J ends were trimmed by 6 bases and 7 bases, with 14 bases remaining between them.

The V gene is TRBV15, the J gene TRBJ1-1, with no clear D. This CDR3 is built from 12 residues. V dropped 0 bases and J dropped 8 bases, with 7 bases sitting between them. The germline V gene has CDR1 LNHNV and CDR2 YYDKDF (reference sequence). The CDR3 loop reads CATSRDEEEAFF. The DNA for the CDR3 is TGTGCCACCAGCAGAGATGAGGAGGAAGCTTTCTTT.

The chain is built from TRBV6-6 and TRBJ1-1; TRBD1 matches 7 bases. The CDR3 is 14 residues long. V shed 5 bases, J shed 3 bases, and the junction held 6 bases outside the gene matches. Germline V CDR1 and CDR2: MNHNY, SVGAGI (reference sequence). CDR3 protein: CASSIGGADTEAFF. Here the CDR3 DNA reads TGTGCCAGCAGTATAGGGGGCGCGGACACTGAAGCTTTCTTT.

CDR3 coding DNA: TGTGCCAGCAGCCCCAGTTTCCAGGGCAATCAGCCCCAGCATTTT. This gives the protein CASSPSFQGNQPQHF. The chain combines TRBV6-5 with TRBJ1-5; no clear D gene. Germline CDR1 is MNHEY and CDR2 is SVGAGI. V was shortened by 6 bases and J by 2 bases, with 14 bases between the two germline ends. This CDR3 region has 15 residues.

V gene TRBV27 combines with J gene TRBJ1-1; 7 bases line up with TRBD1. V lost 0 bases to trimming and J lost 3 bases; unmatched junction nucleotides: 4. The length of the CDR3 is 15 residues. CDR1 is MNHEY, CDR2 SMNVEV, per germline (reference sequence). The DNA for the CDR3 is TGTGCCAGCAGTTTATCGAGGGGGCTGGACACTGAAGCTTTCTTT. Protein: CASSLSRGLDTEAFF.

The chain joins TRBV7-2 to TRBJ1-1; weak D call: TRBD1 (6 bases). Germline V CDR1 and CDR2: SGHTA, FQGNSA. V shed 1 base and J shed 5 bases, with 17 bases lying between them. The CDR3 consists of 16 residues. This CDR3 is CASSLDSRGFNTEAFF. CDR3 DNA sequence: TGTGCCAGCAGCTTAGATAGCAGGGGCTTTAATACTGAAGCTTTCTTT. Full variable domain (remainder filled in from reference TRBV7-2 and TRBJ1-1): GAGVSQSPSNKVTEKGKDVELRCDPISGHTALYWYRQSLGQGLEFLIYFQGNSAPDKSGLPSDRFSAERTGGSVSTLTIQRTQQEDSAVYLCASSLDSRGFNTEAFFGQGTRLTVV.

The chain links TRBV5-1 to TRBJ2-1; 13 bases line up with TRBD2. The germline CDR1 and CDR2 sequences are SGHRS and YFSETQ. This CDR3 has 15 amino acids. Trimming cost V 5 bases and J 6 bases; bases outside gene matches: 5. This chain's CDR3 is CASREGLAGSNEQFF. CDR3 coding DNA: TGCGCCAGCAGGGAGGGACTAGCGGGATCCAATGAGCAGTTCTTC.

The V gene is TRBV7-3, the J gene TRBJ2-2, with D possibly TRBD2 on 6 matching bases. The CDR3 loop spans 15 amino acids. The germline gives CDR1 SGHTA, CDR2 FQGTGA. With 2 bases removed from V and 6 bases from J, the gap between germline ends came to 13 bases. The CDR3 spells CASSLRREGAGELFF. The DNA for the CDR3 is TGTGCCAGCAGCTTACGGAGGGAAGGGGCCGGGGAGCTGTTTTTT.

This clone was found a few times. CDR3 nucleotide sequence: TGCGCCAGCAGCCATGTAGACAGGGGGAATGGCTACACCTTC. It specifies CASSHVDRGNGYTF. This chain joins TRBV4-1 and TRBJ1-2; 9 nucleotides match TRBD1. CDR3 size: 14 residues. The trim removed 3 bases at V and 6 bases at J, leaving 5 bases unmatched. Germline V lookup: CDR1 MGHRA, CDR2 YSYEKL.

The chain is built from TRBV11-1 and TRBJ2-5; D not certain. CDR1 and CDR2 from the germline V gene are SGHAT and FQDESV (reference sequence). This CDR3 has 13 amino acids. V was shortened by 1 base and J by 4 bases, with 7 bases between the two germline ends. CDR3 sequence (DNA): TGTGCCAGCAGCTTAGATCCACTAGAGACCCAGTACTTC. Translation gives CASSLDPLETQYF.

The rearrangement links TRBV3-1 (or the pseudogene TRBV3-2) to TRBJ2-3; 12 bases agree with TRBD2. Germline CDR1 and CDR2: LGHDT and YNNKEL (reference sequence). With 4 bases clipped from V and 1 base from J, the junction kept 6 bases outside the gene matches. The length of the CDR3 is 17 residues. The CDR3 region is CASSRGTSGSGTDTQYF. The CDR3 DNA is TGTGCCAGCAGCCGGGGGACTAGCGGGTCTGGCACAGATACGCAGTATTTT.

CDR3 DNA sequence: TGTGCCACCAGTGATCCGAGGACAGGGGACTCCTACAATGAGCAGTTCTTC. Its translation is CATSDPRTGDSYNEQFF. The chain uses TRBV24-1 and TRBJ2-1, with 9 bases identical to TRBD1. The CDR3 extends over 17 amino acids. Germline V gene lookup returns CDR1 KGHDR and CDR2 SFDVKD. V trimming: 3 bases; J trimming: 0 bases; junction bases outside the gene matches: 5.

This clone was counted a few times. CDR3 region: CASSRLSGYSGNTIYF. In DNA form, the CDR3 reads TGTGCCAGCAGCCGCCTCTCGGGATACTCTGGAAACACCATATATTTT. The chain links TRBV14 to TRBJ1-3; no clear D. The germline gives CDR1 SGHDN, CDR2 FVKESK. The CDR3 extends over 16 amino acids. The V end was cut by 4 bases, the J end by 0 bases, with 13 bases between.

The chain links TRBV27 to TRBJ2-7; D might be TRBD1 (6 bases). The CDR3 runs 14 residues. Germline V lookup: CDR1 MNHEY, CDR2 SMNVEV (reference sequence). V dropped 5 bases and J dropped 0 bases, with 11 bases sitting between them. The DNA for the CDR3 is TGTGCCAGCAGTCCGAGGGACACCTCCTACGAGCAGTACTTC. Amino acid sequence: CASSPRDTSYEQYF.

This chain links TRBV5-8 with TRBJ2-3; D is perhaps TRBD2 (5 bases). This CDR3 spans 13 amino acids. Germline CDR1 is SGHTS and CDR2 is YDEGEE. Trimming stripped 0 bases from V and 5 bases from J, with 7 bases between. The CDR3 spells CASSLEAGDTQYF. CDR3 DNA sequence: TGTGCCAGCAGCTTGGAGGCGGGAGATACGCAGTATTTT. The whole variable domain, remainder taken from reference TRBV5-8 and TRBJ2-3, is EAGVTQSPTHLIKTRGQQATLRCSPISGHTSVYWYQQALGLGLQFLLWYDEGEERNRGNFPPRFSGRQFPNYSSELNVNALELEDSALYLCASSLEAGDTQYFGPGTRLTVL.

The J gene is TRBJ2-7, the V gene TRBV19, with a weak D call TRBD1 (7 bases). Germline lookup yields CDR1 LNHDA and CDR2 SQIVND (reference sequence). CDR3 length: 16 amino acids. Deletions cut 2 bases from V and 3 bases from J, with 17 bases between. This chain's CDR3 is CASSISYAGTDYEQYF. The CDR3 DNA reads TGTGCCAGTAGTATATCCTACGCGGGGACAGACTACGAGCAGTACTTC.

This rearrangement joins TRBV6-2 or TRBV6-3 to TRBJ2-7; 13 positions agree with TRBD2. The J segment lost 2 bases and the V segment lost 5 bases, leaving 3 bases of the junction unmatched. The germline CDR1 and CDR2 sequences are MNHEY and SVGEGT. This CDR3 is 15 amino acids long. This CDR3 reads CASSRGTSGTYEQYF. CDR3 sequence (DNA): TGTGCCAGCAGTCGTGGGACTAGCGGGACCTACGAGCAGTACTTC.